Presented here are 19 T cell receptor beta chains from one specimen sequenced in a study of molecular identifiers for immune sequencing clone quantification. TCRdb passed the PCR reads through MiXCR, listing each CDR3 protein once. The table shows 400,000 to 600,000 distinct CDR3 sequences, with about 22% occurring only once. The material sequenced was naive CD8+ T cells from blood, with Jurkat cell RNA spiked in. The subset here: FACS-sorted CD8+CD4-CCR7+CD45RA+ naive T cells. These receptor sequences come from a human donor in good health. Some libraries in this study had Jurkat cell RNA spiked in.

This clonotype showed up many times. This chain connects TRBV13 to TRBJ1-5; the D gene is possibly TRBD1 (6 bases). Germline lookup yields CDR1 PRHDT and CDR2 FYEKMQ (reference sequence). The CDR3 covers 15 residues. The V and J ends lost 4 bases and 0 bases respectively, with 10 bases between them. CDR3 loop: CASSWGGDSNQPQHF. The CDR3 DNA reads as TGTGCCAGCAGCTGGGGGGGCGATAGCAATCAGCCCCAGCATTTT.

The table lists this clonotype with many counts. This chain uses TRBV7-6 with TRBJ2-5; D gene unclear. V lost 5 bases to trimming and J lost 4 bases, with 11 bases between them. The CDR3 has 13 amino acids. Germline loops: CDR1 SGHVS, CDR2 FNYEAQ. CDR3 amino acids: CASSLRVVETQYF. CDR3 sequence (DNA): TGTGCCAGCAGCCTAAGGGTAGTAGAGACCCAGTACTTC.

The CDR3 bases are TGTGCCAGCAGCCCGGGGAGGGGAGTCGATGAGCAGTTCTTC. Amino acids: CASSPGRGVDEQFF. The J gene is TRBJ2-1, the V gene TRBV11-3; TRBD2 matches at 7 bases. The ends lost 5 bases at V and 8 bases at J; junction bases unmatched: 9. Germline CDR1 and CDR2: SGHNT and YENEEA. There are 14 residues in the CDR3.

The genes are TRBV6-2 or TRBV6-3 and TRBJ2-3; no clear D gene. Per germline, CDR1 MNHEY and CDR2 SVGEGT. This CDR3 spans 12 amino acids. CDR3 nucleotide sequence: TGTGCGGCTGGGCTAGGTACAGATACGCAGTATTTT. This codes for CAAGLGTDTQYF.

The chain combines TRBV6-2 or TRBV6-3 with TRBJ2-6, with D possibly TRBD1 on 6 matching bases. In germline, CDR1 is MNHEY, CDR2 SVGEGT. Trimming took off 6 bases at V and 4 bases at J, with 16 bases between the two ends. The CDR3 is 16 residues long. In DNA, the CDR3 is TGTGCCAGCAGGGGGGCAGGGAATCAAGGGGCCAACGTCCTGACTTTC. This codes for CASRGAGNQGANVLTF.

The chain carries TRBV30 and TRBJ1-1, with 8 bases fitting TRBD1. The germline CDR1 and CDR2 sequences are GTSNPN and SVGIG (reference sequence). J lost 2 bases, V lost 6 bases, and 5 bases had no gene match. The CDR3 runs 13 residues. CDR3 in amino acids: CACTGGVNTEAFF. CDR3 coding DNA: TGTGCCTGTACAGGGGGAGTAAACACTGAAGCTTTCTTT.

This clonotype has just a few counts. The V and J genes are TRBV6-5 and TRBJ2-2; 10 bases line up with TRBD2. The CDR3 has 20 residues. J gave up 0 bases and V 2 bases, and 12 bases lay outside the gene matches. Looked up from germline, CDR1 is MNHEY and CDR2 is SVGAGI. The CDR3 nucleotides read TGTGCCAGCAGTTACACTGAGCCGGGACTAGCGACATCGAACACCGGGGAGCTGTTTTTT. It encodes CASSYTEPGLATSNTGELFF.

V and J are TRBV14 and TRBJ2-2; D remains ambiguous. V was cut by 2 bases and J by 4 bases, with 5 bases left in between. From germline, CDR1 is SGHDN and CDR2 FVKESK. CDR3 length: 13 amino acids. The CDR3 nucleotides read TGTGCCAGCAGCCAATCTTCCACCGGGGAGCTGTTTTTT. This encodes CASSQSSTGELFF.

This clonotype was detected many times. V is TRBV4-3 and J is TRBJ2-7, with no clear D. CDR1 and CDR2 from the germline V gene are LGHNA and YSLEER. The germline V and J ends were trimmed by 0 bases and 1 base, with 10 bases remaining between them. The CDR3 contains 15 residues. The CDR3 nucleotides read TGCGCCAGCAGCCAAGATATCAGTGGGTCCTACGAGCAGTACTTC. Translation: CASSQDISGSYEQYF.

This clonotype was detected many times. The V gene is TRBV5-6, the J gene TRBJ1-1; D gene uncertain. The CDR3 is 13 residues long. Between the trimmed V and J ends, which lost 4 bases and 0 bases, there was a span of 7 bases. Germline assignment: CDR1 SGHDT and CDR2 YYEEEE. This chain's CDR3 is CASSIGLNTEAFF. DNA for the CDR3: TGTGCCAGCAGCATCGGACTGAACACTGAAGCTTTCTTT. The entire variable domain, with the rest obtained from reference TRBV5-6 and TRBJ1-1, is as follows: DAGVTQSPTHLIKTRGQQVTLRCSPKSGHDTVSWYQQALGQGPQFIFQYYEEEERQRGNFPDRFSGHQFPNYSSELNVNALLLGDSALYLCASSIGLNTEAFFGQGTRLTVV.

In regard to this clonotype: Since a much larger clone is just one base distant, this may be a read error. The chain combines TRBV3-1 with TRBJ2-7; 9 nucleotides match TRBD2. Germline loops: CDR1 LGHDT, CDR2 YNNKEL (reference sequence). The CDR3 contains 15 residues. Trimming at V came to 3 bases and at J to 6 bases, leaving 9 bases not matched to a gene. CDR3 sequence (DNA): TGTGCCAGCAGCCAGAATAGCGGGGGATGGAGCGAGCAGTACTTC. Translating it yields CASSQNSGGWSEQYF.

The chain uses TRBV20-1 and TRBJ1-5; possibly TRBD1 for D (5 bases). The CDR3 spans 13 residues. Trimming stripped 3 bases from V and 5 bases from J, with 11 bases between. Per germline, CDR1 DFQATT and CDR2 SNEGSKA (reference sequence). The CDR3 loop reads CSARGGGDQPQHF. The CDR3 DNA is TGCAGTGCTAGGGGGGGAGGGGATCAGCCCCAGCATTTT.

Comments on this clonotype: Possible read error: a much larger clone is one base away. This chain links TRBV6-4 with TRBJ1-5; 7 bases line up with TRBD1. The CDR3 runs 18 residues. Germline loops: CDR1 MRHNA, CDR2 SNTAGT. CDR3 bases: TGTGCCAGCGGTGACTCTAGTATGGCAGGGGGACGCAATCAGCCCCAGCATTTT. As protein: CASGDSSMAGGRNQPQHF.

This rearrangement joins TRBV11-2 to TRBJ2-7; the match to TRBD2 covers 14 bases. Losses at the gene ends were 2 bases for V and 3 bases for J; bases not matched to a gene: 6. The germline CDR1 and CDR2 sequences are SGHAT and FQNNGV. This CDR3 has 17 residues. CDR3 residues: CASSLRLAGGPDYEQYF. The CDR3 region has the DNA TGTGCCAGCAGCTTAAGACTAGCGGGGGGGCCTGACTACGAGCAGTACTTC.

The chain employs TRBV2 and TRBJ2-7, with D possibly TRBD2 on 5 matching bases. V was clipped by 4 bases and J by 12 bases, with 16 bases between them. CDR3 length: 12 amino acids. CDR1 is SNHLY, CDR2 FYNNEI, per germline. DNA for the CDR3: TGTGCCAGCAGTGGGGAGACTTTCGCGACGTACTTC. Amino acid sequence: CASSGETFATYF.

This clonotype has a count of ten or more. The genes are TRBV27 and TRBJ1-1, with TRBD1 as a possible D gene (5 bases). Germline values: CDR1 MNHEY, CDR2 SMNVEV (reference sequence). The CDR3 is made up of 14 amino acids. Trimming cost V 5 bases and J 4 bases, with 14 bases left between them. CDR3 protein: CASSETGRGTEAFF. CDR3 coding DNA: TGTGCCAGCAGTGAAACAGGTCGGGGCACTGAAGCTTTCTTT.

The gene calls are TRBV14 and TRBJ2-5, with 11 bases lining up with TRBD1. Germline V gene lookup returns CDR1 SGHDN and CDR2 FVKESK. The CDR3 covers 16 residues. With 4 bases clipped from V and 5 bases from J, the junction kept 9 bases outside the gene matches. The CDR3 reads CASSRAGTGGWETQYF. CDR3 bases: TGTGCCAGCAGCCGTGCCGGGACAGGGGGTTGGGAGACCCAGTACTTC.

As regards this clonotype: A read error may be the cause here, since a much bigger clone is one base away. The chain has TRBV29-1 and TRBJ1-2; 7 bases match TRBD1. There are 14 residues in the CDR3. Trimming took 5 bases from V and 1 from J; bases not matched to a gene: 7. Per germline, CDR1 SQVTM and CDR2 ANQGSEA. The CDR3 loop reads CSVSGTVVNYGYTF. The CDR3 nucleotides are TGCAGCGTTTCAGGGACAGTGGTTAACTATGGCTACACCTTC.

This clonotype was observed many times. The chain has TRBV5-4 and TRBJ2-7; TRBD1 matches at 7 bases. The trim removed 4 bases at V and 2 bases at J, leaving 9 bases unmatched. CDR1 and CDR2 from the germline V gene are SGHNT and YYREEE (reference sequence). CDR3 length: 15 residues. The CDR3 here is CASSHLGQRPYEQYF. CDR3 in DNA: TGTGCCAGCAGCCACCTGGGACAGCGGCCCTACGAGCAGTACTTC.